This T cell receptor (beta chain) emerged from a study of CD8 T cells in Susac syndrome. Reverse transcription of roughly 0.5 to 1 ug RNA used random hexamers. TCR beta CDR3 was amplified by immunoSEQ covering 54 Vbeta and 13 Jbeta. TCRdb re-called the immunoSEQ multiplex PCR reads through MiXCR, storing one row per CDR3 protein. Of 53,000 or so distinct CDR3 sequences listed, under 95% are singletons. TEMRA cells were FACS-enriched, while CD8+ and CD4+ T cells were negatively isolated. This TCR was recovered from a human donor in good health. Material for sequencing was CD8+ T cells from PBMCs.

Here the CDR3 DNA reads TGTGCCAGTAGTGAACAGGGTTGGAGGCGCCAAGAGACCCAGTACTTC. It translates to CASSEQGWRRQETQYF. The chain carries TRBV19 and TRBJ2-5; D is possibly TRBD1 (6 bases). CDR3 length: 16 residues. V lost 5 bases, J lost 1 base, and 17 bases lay in between. Germline assignment: CDR1 LNHDA and CDR2 SQIVND (reference sequence).